The 7 T cell receptor beta chains given below trace back to one sample, sequenced in a study of T-cell reconstitution after alpha-beta-depleted transplantation in children. Unique molecular identifiers were incorporated when the TCRbeta library was constructed. From the PCR reads, TCRdb called clonotypes with MiXCR, one entry per CDR3 protein. The sample records over 150,000 distinct CDR3 sequences, 6.6% being singletons. This sample comprised PBMCs, obtained before TCRalphabeta/CD19-depleted stem cell transplant. All receptors come from a boy between 2 and 10 years old with acute lymphoblastic leukemia, due to receive a stem cell transplant.

This clonotype has a count of ten or more. The genes are TRBV24-1 and TRBJ2-1; D unresolved. Per the germline V gene, CDR1 is KGHDR and CDR2 is SFDVKD. Trimming cost V 1 base and J 8 bases, with 5 bases left between them. The CDR3 contains 12 residues. The CDR3 here is CATSDFDDEQFF. The DNA for the CDR3 is TGTGCCACCAGTGATTTTGACGATGAGCAGTTCTTC.

This clonotype was seen ten or more times. The chain carries TRBV28 and TRBJ1-2, with D unresolved. The V gene's germline CDR1 is MDHEN and CDR2 SYDVKM. The V gene lost 6 bases and the J gene lost 3 bases, with 2 bases spanning the gap. This CDR3 region has 10 residues. The CDR3 nucleotides are TGTGCCAGCAGAGACTATGGCTACACCTTC. Amino acids: CASRDYGYTF.

The sample holds many counts of this clonotype. In nucleotides, the CDR3 is TGTGCCAGCAGACTAGCGGGAGTAGTGTTATTGTTCTTC. Its protein is CASRLAGVVLLFF. The chain employs TRBV28 and TRBJ2-1, with TRBD2 matching over 11 bases. The CDR3 has 13 residues. With V trimmed by 6 bases and J by 15 bases, 10 bases remained unmatched. Germline loops: CDR1 MDHEN, CDR2 SYDVKM.

This clonotype showed up many times. The V and J genes are TRBV6-2 or TRBV6-3 and TRBJ2-2, with D hard to call. V dropped 7 bases and J dropped 6 bases, with 9 bases sitting between them. In germline, CDR1 is MNHEY, CDR2 SVGEGT. CDR3 size: 12 residues. The CDR3 region is CASTAASGELFF. The CDR3, as DNA: TGTGCCAGCACGGCAGCGTCCGGGGAGCTGTTTTTT.

This clonotype has only a few counts. This chain links TRBV7-9 with TRBJ1-1; tentatively, D is TRBD1 (5 bases). Germline assignment: CDR1 SEHNR and CDR2 FQNEAQ (reference sequence). The CDR3 has 13 residues. Trimming took 8 bases from V and 11 from J, leaving 21 bases between them. In DNA, the CDR3 is TGTGCCAGCGTTGGGGACGGCCCCGGGTGGGCTTTCTTT. Its protein product is CASVGDGPGWAFF. Full variable domain (missing parts from reference TRBV7-9 and TRBJ1-1): DTGVSQNPRHKITKRGQNVTFRCDPISEHNRLYWYRQTLGQGPEFLTYFQNEAQLEKSRLLSDRFSAERPKGSFSTLEIQRTEQGDSAMYLCASVGDGPGWAFFGQGTRLTVV.

This clonotype appeared many times. The chain combines TRBV12-3 or TRBV12-4 with TRBJ2-2; D remains unclear. Trimming stripped 7 bases from V and 5 bases from J, with 8 bases between. There are 12 residues in the CDR3. The CDR3 region is CASKYWTGELFF. DNA for the CDR3: TGTGCCAGCAAATACTGGACCGGGGAGCTGTTTTTT.

This clonotype was observed many times. V and J are TRBV28 and TRBJ2-7; 8 nucleotides agree with TRBD2. The ends lost 5 bases at V and 2 bases at J; junction bases unmatched: 5. Germline V gene data show CDR1 as MDHEN and CDR2 as SYDVKM. This CDR3 has 14 amino acids. The CDR3 DNA is TGTGCCAGCAGTCGTAGCGGGACCGCCTACGAGCAGTACTTC. Its translation: CASSRSGTAYEQYF.